The T cell receptor (beta chain) under discussion was sequenced for a study of blood T cell repertoires in COVID-19. Study in general: The study drew acute and convalescent COVID-19 samples from the United States, Italy and Spain. The cDNA or gDNA used as material had been derived from T cells, B-cell-depleted T cells, or PBMCs.

Authors' methods: Counts of nucleated cells, estimated from reference gene primer amplification, were obtained. TCRdb keeps only in-frame clones here, not all; method: immunoSEQ multiplex PCR. V and J calls and clone size come straight from that table; D and trimming were deduced from the DNA. The table lists 70,000 or so clones, 82% of them singletons, with about 19% in the top ten. V shed 7 bases and J shed 5 bases, with 20 bases lying between them. The CDR3 is 14 residues long. Germline values: CDR1 SQVTM, CDR2 ANQGSEA. The origin of this receptor is a human donor in a cohort sampled during active COVID-19. The chain joins TRBV29-1 to TRBJ2-5, with D perhaps matching TRBD2 (5 bases). Sample: peripheral blood. Written as DNA, the CDR3 is TGCAGCGCCTTATCCTCCAGCCGCGGGGAGACCCAGTACTTC. Translating gives CSALSSSRGETQYF. The full variable domain, in which reference TRBV29-1 and TRBJ2-5 provide the parts outside the CDR3, is SAVISQKPSRDICQRGTSLTIQCQVDSQVTMMFWYRQQPGQSLTLIATANQGSEATYESGFVIDKFPISRPNLTFSTLTVSNMSPEDSSIYLCSALSSSRGETQYFGPGTRLLVL.